This T cell receptor beta chain was profiled in a study of T cells after yellow fever vaccination. Regarding the study as a whole: CD4 and CD8 compartments shared a small share of clonotypes.

In TCRdb, the 5' RACE reads were re-called with MiXCR into one record per CDR3 protein. The sample includes about 220,000 distinct CDR3 sequences, approximately 3% of them seen just once. This clonotype was detected ten times or more. The target antigen is unknown. CDR3 length: 15 amino acids. CDR1 is MNHEY, CDR2 SVGAGI, per germline. Deletions cut 4 bases from V and 1 base from J, with 13 bases between. The sample here was CD4+ T cells sorted from PBMCs, taken 10 days after the yellow fever booster vaccination. The TCR comes from a man between 18 and 29 years old who received the YFV17D yellow fever vaccine. This chain links TRBV6-5 with TRBJ1-1; TRBD1 is a possible D gene (5 bases). CDR3 in amino acids: CASSSPRDGNTEAFF. The CDR3 DNA reads TGTGCCAGCAGTTCCCCCAGGGACGGGAACACTGAAGCTTTCTTT.